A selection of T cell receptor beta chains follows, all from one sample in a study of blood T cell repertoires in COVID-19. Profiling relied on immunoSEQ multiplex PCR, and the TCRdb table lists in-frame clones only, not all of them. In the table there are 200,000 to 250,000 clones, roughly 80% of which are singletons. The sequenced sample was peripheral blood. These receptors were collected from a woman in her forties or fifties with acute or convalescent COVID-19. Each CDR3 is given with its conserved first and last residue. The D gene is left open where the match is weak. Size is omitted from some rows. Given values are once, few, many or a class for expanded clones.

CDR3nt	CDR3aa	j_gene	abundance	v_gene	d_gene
TGTGCCACCAGTGATTCCGGGAGGTTTCACCTTACGGATACGCAGTATTTT	CATSDSGRFHLTDTQYF	TRBJ2-3	NA	TRBV24-1	TRBD2
TGTGCCAGCAGAGGACAGGATTCTAATGAAAAACTGTTTTTT	CASRGQDSNEKLFF	TRBJ1-4	NA	TRBV28	TRBD1
TGCAGCGTTTATTTAATTGCCGAGTATGGCTACACCTTC	CSVYLIAEYGYTF	TRBJ1-2	NA	TRBV29-1	NA
TGCGCCAGCAGCTCTACAGGGGAGCGAGCGGAAGAGCAGTACTTC	CASSSTGERAEEQYF	TRBJ2-7	few	TRBV5-1	TRBD1
TGCGCCAGCAGCGGATCCGGGACAGGGGGCACAGATACGCAGTATTTT	CASSGSGTGGTDTQYF	TRBJ2-3	NA	TRBV4-3	TRBD1
TGTGCCACCAACAGGATTAACTATGGCTACACCTTC	CATNRINYGYTF	TRBJ1-2	few	TRBV19	NA
TGTGCCTGGAGCGCCCAGCGGGGGGGCACAGATACGCAGTATTTT	CAWSAQRGGTDTQYF	TRBJ2-3	NA	TRBV30	TRBD2
TGTGCCAGCATCCTGGACAGGGGAGATTATGGCTACACCTTC	CASILDRGDYGYTF	TRBJ1-2	NA	TRBV5-6	TRBD1
TGTGCCAGCAGTGACCCCATAGGACAGGACATCCCCTACGAGCAGTACTTC	CASSDPIGQDIPYEQYF	TRBJ2-7	NA	TRBV6-1	TRBD1
TGTGCCAGCAGTCTCGGACAGCCCACGGAGTTGACCCGGGAGCTGTTTTTT	CASSLGQPTELTRELFF	TRBJ2-2	NA	TRBV6-6	NA
TGTGCCAGTAGCACTTCAGGGTATCAGCCCCAGCATTTT	CASSTSGYQPQHF	TRBJ1-5	NA	TRBV19	NA
TGTGCCAGCAGCTTGGTTGGCGGGGCCAGCCTTAACTATGGCTACACCTTC	CASSLVGGASLNYGYTF	TRBJ1-2	NA	TRBV5-4	NA
TGTGCCAGCAGTAAGACCGGGGGAGCTTTCTTT	CASSKTGGAFF	TRBJ1-1	NA	TRBV28	NA
TGTGCTAGCAGCCGACAGGGGAAGGGGCAGACCCAGTACTTC	CASSRQGKGQTQYF	TRBJ2-5	NA	TRBV7-7	TRBD1
TGTGCCTGGGGGCCGGGACTAACTCAGAACGAGCAGTACTTC	CAWGPGLTQNEQYF	TRBJ2-7	NA	TRBV30	TRBD2
TGTGCCAGCTCACGAGGCGGAGGGTTCTCCGAGCAGTACTTC	CASSRGGGFSEQYF	TRBJ2-7	NA	TRBV18	NA
TGTGCCAGCAGCCCCTTACCGAGGTCTGACTTCGATGGCTACACCTTC	CASSPLPRSDFDGYTF	TRBJ1-2	NA	TRBV7-9	NA
TGTGCCAGCAGCCGATGGGGAGAACAGGGATCCTACAATGAGCAGTTCTTC	CASSRWGEQGSYNEQFF	TRBJ2-1	NA	TRBV7-9	NA
TGCGCCAGCAGTGAGTCCCACTTCGGACAGGCGAACACCGGGGAGCTGTTTTTT	CASSESHFGQANTGELFF	TRBJ2-2	NA	TRBV10-1	TRBD1
TGTGCCAGCAGTTACTCGACGGGAGCAGGATACAATGAGCAGTTCTTC	CASSYSTGAGYNEQFF	TRBJ2-1	NA	TRBV6-5	NA
TGTGCCAGCAGTCCCATAGGAGGGAGCTATGGCTACACCTTC	CASSPIGGSYGYTF	TRBJ1-2	NA	TRBV28	NA
TGTGCCAGCAGTCCAAGGGGGGGTTCTAGCACAGATACGCAGTATTTT	CASSPRGGSSTDTQYF	TRBJ2-3	NA	TRBV3-1/TRBV3-2	NA
TGTGCCAGCAGTTATACGTGGACTAGCGGGATCAGTGAGCAGTTCTTC	CASSYTWTSGISEQFF	TRBJ2-1	NA	TRBV6-5	TRBD2
TGTGCCAGCAGCGGTAGGGGATCCCATGAGCAGTTCTTC	CASSGRGSHEQFF	TRBJ2-1	once	TRBV11-2	NA
TGTGCCAGCAGCCTTGACGAGGGTAAACGCTATGGCTACACCTTC	CASSLDEGKRYGYTF	TRBJ1-2	NA	TRBV28	NA
TGTGCCAGCAGCTTTCAGAATCAGCCCCAGCATTTT	CASSFQNQPQHF	TRBJ1-5	NA	TRBV5-5	NA
TGTGCCAGCAGCTTCCGCGGGGCAAACCGGAATCAGCCCCAGCATTTT	CASSFRGANRNQPQHF	TRBJ1-5	NA	TRBV7-3	NA
TGTGCCAGCAGTGGGGGGACAGAAACTTACTACGAGCAGTACTTC	CASSGGTETYYEQYF	TRBJ2-7	NA	TRBV2	TRBD1
TGTGCCAGCAGCTATAGACAGGGCAGCTATGGCTACACCTTC	CASSYRQGSYGYTF	TRBJ1-2	NA	TRBV7-2	TRBD1
TGTGCCAGCAGCCGCCGAACAGGGGCTACCAATCAGCCCCAGCATTTT	CASSRRTGATNQPQHF	TRBJ1-5	NA	TRBV5-6	TRBD1
TGTGCCAGCAGTTTCACAGTCCTTATCTATCAGCCCCAGCATTTT	CASSFTVLIYQPQHF	TRBJ1-5	few	TRBV28	NA
TGTGCCAGCAGTTTGTGGGACCCCGGACTAAACAATGAGCAGTTCTTC	CASSLWDPGLNNEQFF	TRBJ2-1	NA	TRBV28	NA
TGCGCCAGCAGTTCGGGACTAGCGGGAGGCAGGGAGTTCTTC	CASSSGLAGGREFF	TRBJ2-1	NA	TRBV5-1	TRBD2
TGTGCCATCAGATCTAGGGACAGGGCCACTGAAGCTTTCTTT	CAIRSRDRATEAFF	TRBJ1-1	few	TRBV10-3	TRBD1
TGTGCCAGCAGCCTGAACGCGGGGGGAAATCAGCCCCAGCATTTT	CASSLNAGGNQPQHF	TRBJ1-5	once	TRBV7-2	NA
TGTGCCAGCAGCGTAGCTAGCGGGGGAGGAAACACCATATATTTT	CASSVASGGGNTIYF	TRBJ1-3	NA	TRBV9	NA
TGTGCCAGCAGCTTAGGGACTAGCGGGAGGGCCCAAGAGACCCAGTACTTC	CASSLGTSGRAQETQYF	TRBJ2-5	NA	TRBV7-7	TRBD2
TGTGCCAGCAAGAACGACAGGGGGCAGGGCGGGGAGCTGTTTTTT	CASKNDRGQGGELFF	TRBJ2-2	NA	TRBV7-2	TRBD1
TGTGCCAGCAGTTACTCGACGACTAGCGGGGCCGCAGATACGCAGTATTTT	CASSYSTTSGAADTQYF	TRBJ2-3	NA	TRBV6-2/TRBV6-3	TRBD2
TGTGCCAGCAGCCATAAGGGACAGGGGGCCTACGAGCAGTACTTC	CASSHKGQGAYEQYF	TRBJ2-7	NA	TRBV7-9	TRBD1
TGTGCCACCAGTGACCCCGGACAGGGGGGGGACGAGCAGTACTTC	CATSDPGQGGDEQYF	TRBJ2-7	NA	TRBV24-1	TRBD1
TGTGCCAGCAGCCTTGTGACAGGGGGGATACAAAACATTCAGTACTTC	CASSLVTGGIQNIQYF	TRBJ2-4	NA	TRBV5-6	TRBD1
TGTGCCAGCAGTATTACAGGCCGTCAGCCCCAGCATTTT	CASSITGRQPQHF	TRBJ1-5	NA	TRBV2	NA
TGCGCCAGCAGCTTGGGGGGACTAGCGGGATACGAGCAGTACTTC	CASSLGGLAGYEQYF	TRBJ2-7	NA	TRBV5-1	TRBD2